This T cell receptor (beta chain) was obtained from a study of metastatic and nonmetastatic thyroid tumors. On the study more broadly: Repertoires of blood and of tissue (tumor or nodule) from malignant and benign thyroid patients were compared. Study-wide findings and caveats: For both blood and tumor, malignant thyroid tumors reportedly showed significantly higher TCR beta diversity than benign nodules did.

Prior to thyroid surgery, none of the patients had received any treatment. The CDR3 has 15 amino acids. V lost 5 bases, J lost 4 bases, and 15 bases lay in between. CDR1 and CDR2 from the germline V gene are SGHRS and YFSETQ. Authors' analysis steps: In papillary thyroid cancer, a distant-metastasis classifier was built using CDR3 differences across clinicopathological groups. TCRdb reprocessed the PCR reads using MiXCR. TCRdb's processing, not the study's, gives the V and J calls here. Counted here are around 10,000 clones, approximately 29% occurring once; the ten biggest clones make up about 16%. This clone was picked up many times. As yet, its antigen is unknown. The sample has other DNA sequences that encode this CDR3 too.

The chain has TRBV5-1 and TRBJ2-2; TRBD2 is a possible D gene (6 bases). This sequence originates from a female donor with papillary thyroid cancer or a benign thyroid nodule (not recorded which). Some clones in this sample may be carry-over from other donors' samples. The source material was tumor tissue. The CDR3 region has the DNA TGCGCCAGCAGGCCTTGGGCGGGACTCACCGGGGAGCTGTTTTTT. Its translation: CASRPWAGLTGELFF. The full variable domain, in which reference TRBV5-1 and TRBJ2-2 provide the parts outside the CDR3, is KAGVTQTPRYLIKTRGQQVTLSCSPISGHRSVSWYQQTPGQGLQFLFEYFSETQRNKGNFPGRFSGRQFSNSRSEMNVSTLELGDSALYLCASRPWAGLTGELFFGEGSRLTVL.